This passage covers 8 T cell receptor beta chains from one sample sequenced in a study of blood T cell repertoires in COVID-19. The table came from immunoSEQ multiplex PCR; TCRdb's copy has only in-frame clones and leaves some out. The profile shows some 130,000 clones, roughly 90% of them singletons. The sample was peripheral blood. The receptor source for this set is a middle-aged man with active COVID-19.

The V call is TRBV5-1, the J call TRBJ2-3; D uncertain. Trimming left V 0 bases short and J 2 bases short, with 7 bases between. CDR3 length: 14 amino acids. The germline V gene encodes CDR1 SGHRS and CDR2 YFSETQ. The chain's CDR3 is CASSLEQLTDTQYF. CDR3 sequence (DNA): TGCGCCAGCAGCTTGGAACAGCTCACAGATACGCAGTATTTT.

This chain uses TRBV11-3 with TRBJ2-2; tentative D call: TRBD2 (6 bases). Germline-derived CDR1 and CDR2 are SGHNT and YENEEA. V was shortened by 2 bases and J by 4 bases, with 11 bases between the two germline ends. The CDR3 sequence is 15 residues long. The CDR3 sequence is CASSLNAGGTGELFF. CDR3 bases: TGTGCCAGCAGCTTAAACGCCGGGGGCACCGGGGAGCTGTTTTTT.

This sequence joins TRBV6-2 or TRBV6-3 and TRBJ2-3, with a tentative D call TRBD2 (5 bases). CDR3 length: 14 residues. Trimming took 2 bases from V and 4 from J, leaving 10 bases between them. CDR1 is MNHEY, CDR2 SVGEGT, per germline. The CDR3 nucleotides are TGTGCCAGCAGTTACGCCGCGGGTCCAGATACGCAGTATTTT. It codes for CASSYAAGPDTQYF.

The J gene is TRBJ2-7, the V gene TRBV25-1; 9 bases line up with TRBD1. The CDR3 consists of 18 residues. V lost 4 bases to trimming and J lost 0 bases; unmatched junction nucleotides: 13. Germline V gene sequence: CDR1 MGHDK, CDR2 SYGVNS. The CDR3 nucleotides are TGTGCCAGCAGTGGATTGTCCGTGGGACAGGGAAGCTCCTACGAGCAGTACTTC. As protein: CASSGLSVGQGSSYEQYF.

This chain links TRBV19 with TRBJ1-1; 7 nucleotides line up with TRBD1. After removal of 4 bases from V and 3 bases from J, the junction contained 11 bases not matched to a gene. CDR1 and CDR2 (germline): LNHDA, SQIVND (reference sequence). The CDR3 has 16 residues. As DNA, the CDR3 is TGTGCCAGTAGTAAAGGGGGCGTCACGAGGGACACTGAAGCTTTCTTT. Its translation: CASSKGGVTRDTEAFF.

The chain couples TRBV15 to TRBJ1-6, with 9 bases fitting TRBD1. V lost 0 bases and J lost 10; bases outside the gene matches: 7. Germline CDR1 reads LNHNV; CDR2 reads YYDKDF (reference sequence). This CDR3 is built from 16 residues. CDR3 residues: CATSRDRTGVKSPLHF. CDR3 bases: TGTGCCACCAGCAGAGATCGGACAGGGGTGAAGTCACCCCTCCACTTT. Filled out from reference TRBV15 and TRBJ1-6, the complete variable domain reads DAMVIQNPRYQVTQFGKPVTLSCSQTLNHNVMYWYQQKSSQAPKLLFHYYDKDFNNEADTPDNFQSRRPNTSFCFLDIRSPGLGDTAMYLCATSRDRTGVKSPLHFGNGTRLTVT.

The V call is TRBV29-1, the J call TRBJ2-2; 9 bases are a match to TRBD1. The CDR3 has 13 residues. Germline assignment: CDR1 SQVTM and CDR2 ANQGSEA. Unmatched junction bases numbered 2, after V lost 4 bases and J lost 5 bases. The DNA of the CDR3 is TGCAGCGTTGCGACAGGGGGAACCGGGGAGCTGTTTTTT. Translated: CSVATGGTGELFF.

A single count supports this clone. This chain joins TRBV7-2 and TRBJ1-6, with D unresolved. Germline CDR1 is SGHTA and CDR2 is FQGNSA. The V gene lost 5 bases and the J gene lost 10 bases, with 12 bases spanning the gap. The CDR3 covers 13 residues. The CDR3 spells CASSPRRESPLHF. For the CDR3, the DNA is TGTGCCAGCAGCCCAAGGAGGGAATCACCCCTCCACTTT.